This T cell receptor beta chain was retrieved from a study of STAT5B mutations in CD4+ large granular lymphocyte leukemia. Study-wide findings and caveats: Without putative leukemic clones, patient CD4-sorted repertoires remained more clonal than healthy CD4+ repertoires. 25% of private leukemic clonotypes occurred rarely in other patients' non-leukemic repertoires. The CD4+ versus CD8+ T-LGLL clonality difference may reflect limited sample size.

With regard to this clone: The antigen is undetermined.

Data came from immunoSEQ multiplex PCR; TCRdb stores just in-frame clones and leaves some out. The sample lists about 24,000 clones, roughly 78% occurring once. This clonotype was obtained from a human donor in good health. Sequencing used CD4+ T cells from blood buffy coats.

The CDR3 nucleotides are TGTGCCAGCTCAACAGGGGTTAATGAAAAACTGTTTTTT. It specifies CASSTGVNEKLFF. The chain couples TRBV18 to TRBJ1-4; 7 bases match TRBD1. Germline CDR1 and CDR2: KGHSH and LQKENI. The junction had 1 base not matched to a gene; V was cut back by 5 bases and J by 4 bases. The length of the CDR3 is 13 residues. Full variable domain (rest looked up from reference TRBV18 and TRBJ1-4): NAGVMQNPRHLVRRRGQEARLRCSPMKGHSHVYWYRQLPEEGLKFMVYLQKENIIDESGMPKERFSAEFPKEGPSILRIQQVVRGDSAAYFCASSTGVNEKLFFGSGTQLSVL.